This TCR beta chain was profiled in a study of CD8+CD57+ T cells in acquired aplastic anemia. Study summary: The study obtained an average of 3.2 ug of DNA from sorted CD4+ and CD8+ cells.

This clonotype came up a few times. Its antigen remains unknown. Overall study findings and caveats: With respect to CD8+ Simpson's diversity, patients and controls did not differ significantly. Overlapping CD8+ CDR3 repertoires of patients and controls contained roughly 29 shared sequences.

The template used for profiling TCR beta VDJ and CDR3 was genomic DNA. MiXCR was run by TCRdb on the reads, yielding one entry per CDR3 protein. The table has approximately 470,000 distinct CDR3 sequences, roughly a third seen once; the top ten hold less than 1%. CD8+CD57+ cell expansion, shown by flow cytometry, had occurred in the patients selected for sequencing. Blood came from patients not yet given any therapy. CDR1 and CDR2 (germline): SGHDT, YYEEEE. Trimming took 2 bases from V and 1 from J; bases not matched to a gene: 2. CDR3 length equals 15 residues. The source is a human donor with aplastic anemia. The chain is built from TRBV5-6 and TRBJ1-5, with 8 nucleotides matching TRBD1. The sample was sorted CD4+, CD8+, or CD8+CD57+ T cells (not recorded which) from PBMCs. The CDR3 here is CASSFDRGSNQPQHF. The CDR3 coding sequence is TGTGCCAGCAGCTTCGACAGGGGAAGCAATCAGCCCCAGCATTTT.